The rows below give T cell receptor beta chains drawn from one sample of a study of somatic mutations in cytotoxic T cells in rheumatoid arthritis. Produced via immunoSEQ multiplex PCR; TCRdb's table is partial and in-frame only. This table has 15,000 or so clones, roughly three quarters appearing once. The sequencing sample was made of CD8+ T cells sorted from blood. Receptors were obtained from an adult with rheumatoid arthritis. CDR3s include the opening cysteine and the closing phenylalanine or tryptophan. The D gene is left open where the match is weak. Rows may omit the clone size; those that give it use once, few, many or a size class.

CDR3 DNA,CDR3 protein,J gene,D gene,clone size,V gene
TGTGCCAGCAAGATCGCGGGGACAGGGGGCGATGAGCAGTTCTTC,CASKIAGTGGDEQFF,TRBJ2-1,TRBD1,NA,TRBV28
TGTGCCAGCAGTGAAGTTGGAGATACGCAGTATTTT,CASSEVGDTQYF,TRBJ2-3,NA,NA,TRBV2
TGCGCCAGCAGCCAAGAGGTGCTGGGCGGGTTTGACCAAGAGACCCAGTACTTC,CASSQEVLGGFDQETQYF,TRBJ2-5,NA,NA,TRBV4-1
TGCGCCAGCAGCCAAGGGGGCCAGGGAGACTATGGCTACACCTTC,CASSQGGQGDYGYTF,TRBJ1-2,NA,once,TRBV4-3
TGTGCCAGCAGCGTTACCGGAGGGGCAGATACGCAGTATTTT,CASSVTGGADTQYF,TRBJ2-3,NA,few,TRBV7-6
TGTGCCAGCAGCTCGGTACCGGGACTAACCCCCTACGAGCAGTACTTC,CASSSVPGLTPYEQYF,TRBJ2-7,TRBD2,NA,TRBV5-6
TGCGCCAGCTTAGCGTCGGGGGGGGACAATGAGCAGTTCTTC,CASLASGGDNEQFF,TRBJ2-1,TRBD2,NA,TRBV4-1
TGCGCCAGCAGCCAAAGGGTGAGCTCCTACGAGCAGTACTTC,CASSQRVSSYEQYF,TRBJ2-7,NA,NA,TRBV4-3
TGCGCCAGCAGCTCCGTGCTCGACTACGAGCAGTACTTC,CASSSVLDYEQYF,TRBJ2-7,NA,NA,TRBV5-1
TGTGCCAGCAGTTCGGTAGGGGCCTTGGGGCAGTACTTC,CASSSVGALGQYF,TRBJ2-7,NA,once,TRBV28
TGTGCCAGCAGTCCCACGCTGAACACTGAAGCTTTCTTT,CASSPTLNTEAFF,TRBJ1-1,NA,NA,TRBV27
TGTGCCAGTAGTCCTTGGCCGGGACTTCAGTCCTACGAGCAGTACTTC,CASSPWPGLQSYEQYF,TRBJ2-7,NA,NA,TRBV19
TGTGCCAGTAGTATAGATGAGAGTGGGGACAGCTTCTGTTTCTTT,CASSIDESGDSFCFF,TRBJ1-1,TRBD1,few,TRBV19
TGTGCCAGCAGCTGGGGGGGCGGAGGCTGGTACGAGCAGTACTTC,CASSWGGGGWYEQYF,TRBJ2-7,NA,NA,TRBV7-2
TGTGCCAGTAGTACCACTCCACCGGGACTAGCGGCTAACTACGAGCAGTACTTC,CASSTTPPGLAANYEQYF,TRBJ2-7,TRBD2,NA,TRBV19
TGTGCCAGCAAGCAGGGATCGAGCTATCATGGCTACACCTTC,CASKQGSSYHGYTF,TRBJ1-2,NA,NA,TRBV27
TGTGCCAGCAGCCTACTAGCCCCCAATGAGCAGTTCTTC,CASSLLAPNEQFF,TRBJ2-1,NA,NA,TRBV7-2
TGTGCCAGCAGCTTATGGGAGGAAGAGCAGTTCTTC,CASSLWEEEQFF,TRBJ2-1,NA,once,TRBV7-9
TGTGCCAGCAGTTATAACGGCGGGAGAGATACGCAGTATTTT,CASSYNGGRDTQYF,TRBJ2-3,TRBD2,NA,TRBV6-6
TGTGCCAGCAGTTCGAGGACAGGGTGGTCTGAAGCTTTCTTT,CASSSRTGWSEAFF,TRBJ1-1,TRBD1,NA,TRBV28
TGTGCCAGCAGTTTCCCCCTCCGGGACAGGGGGCTGAACACTGAAGCTTTCTTT,CASSFPLRDRGLNTEAFF,TRBJ1-1,TRBD1,once,TRBV28
TGCAGCATCTGGACAGGTAACACTGAAGCTTTCTTT,CSIWTGNTEAFF,TRBJ1-1,TRBD1,NA,TRBV29-1
TGTGCTAGCAGCTCCTCAGTATACGCGGGGGAAGAGACCCAGTACTTC,CASSSSVYAGEETQYF,TRBJ2-5,TRBD2,NA,TRBV7-7
TGCGCCAGCAGCTTGGTCTCAGATACGCAGTATTTT,CASSLVSDTQYF,TRBJ2-3,NA,NA,TRBV5-1
TGTGCCAGCAGTTGGGGAACAGGACCTTACAATGAGCAGTTCTTC,CASSWGTGPYNEQFF,TRBJ2-1,NA,NA,TRBV27
TGCGCCAGCAGCGCACGGGGGGGAGCGCTCAACACTGAAGCTTTCTTT,CASSARGGALNTEAFF,TRBJ1-1,NA,NA,TRBV5-1
TGTGCCAGCAGCGCAACCAATGCTTTAGGGGAGATAGGCACAGATACGCAGTATTTT,CASSATNALGEIGTDTQYF,TRBJ2-3,NA,NA,TRBV9
TGTGCCAGTAGCCCTCGGGAGAGGCTGGAGCTGTTTTTT,CASSPRERLELFF,TRBJ2-2,NA,NA,TRBV19
TGTGCCAGCAAGTTTGGACAGGGGGGCTATGGCTACACCTTC,CASKFGQGGYGYTF,TRBJ1-2,TRBD1,NA,TRBV27
TGTGCCAGTAGTCCCCAAAAGACGCTCACAGATACGCAGTATTTT,CASSPQKTLTDTQYF,TRBJ2-3,NA,NA,TRBV19
TGCGCCAGCAGTGCGATCAGGGACTCCCTCATTTCAGCCTACGAGCAGTACTTC,CASSAIRDSLISAYEQYF,TRBJ2-7,NA,NA,TRBV10-2
TGTGCCAGCAGTGAACTAGCGGGGTCCCAAGAGACCCAGTACTTC,CASSELAGSQETQYF,TRBJ2-5,TRBD2,medium-sized,TRBV6-4
TGTGCCAGCAGCCAAGGGGACCGGGCTGAAGCTTTCTTT,CASSQGDRAEAFF,TRBJ1-1,NA,medium-sized,TRBV4-2